Included here is one T cell receptor (beta chain) sequence, with context. Its antigen is still unknown. Those with alopecia areata gave lesional scalp punch biopsies and peripheral blood. The sample is drawn from a study of CD8+ T cells in alopecia areata. About the research overall: Patients received oral tofacitinib, 5 to 10 mg twice daily, for moderate-to-severe alopecia areata. People stayed on tofacitinib for 6 to 18 months, then stopped the drug for 6 months.

Study-wide results and caveats: Scalp lesions, especially in alopecia totalis/universalis, had higher clonality than normal scalp. Although TCR sharing was seen in mice, sharing across patients was less clear, possibly for HLA-related reasons.

This CDR3 is 14 amino acids long. Germline lookup yields CDR1 SGHAT and CDR2 FQNNGV. The ends were cut back, 5 bases at V and 7 bases at J, with 17 bases in the middle. Sequencing templates came from extracted RNA that was reverse transcribed into cDNA. Using immunoSEQ multiplex PCR, the repertoire was profiled, and TCRdb retains in-frame clones only, with some absent. The data contain about 7,500 clones, approximately 67% of them singletons. The sequenced sample was skin, obtained at week 0. This TCR derives from a human donor with alopecia areata. This chain links TRBV11-2 with TRBJ1-2, with no clear D. The CDR3 coding sequence is TGTGCCAGCAGCCCTTCGGGAGGGATGGGTGGCTACACCTTC. Translated: CASSPSGGMGGYTF.